This record looks at one T cell receptor beta chain sequence and its context. Its antigen remains unknown. The record originates from a study of CD8+ T cells in alopecia areata. Across the whole study: Each of the treated patients was given oral tofacitinib, 5 to 10 mg twice daily, for moderate-to-severe alopecia areata.

CDR1 is MNHNS, CDR2 SASEGT, per germline. This CDR3 is 14 amino acids long. V shed 3 bases and J 5 bases; nucleotides not matched to a gene: 3. Study-wide results and caveats: Elevated clonality characterized lesional scalp relative to normal scalp, particularly in alopecia totalis/universalis. Mice showed TCR sharing more clearly than patients did, possibly owing to HLA.

Peripheral blood, together with lesional scalp punch biopsies, was collected from alopecia areata patients. RNA, once extracted, was reverse transcribed into cDNA for use as the sequencing template. Measured with immunoSEQ multiplex PCR; TCRdb has only the in-frame clones, and not every one. The sample has about 11,000 clones; over 55% are singletons. This rearrangement joins TRBV6-1 to TRBJ2-2; 7 bases agree with TRBD2. The source material was skin, sampled at week 0. This TCR was recovered from a human donor with alopecia areata. The CDR3 is CASSDPGGTGELFF. The CDR3 coding sequence is TGTGCCAGCAGTGATCCGGGAGGTACCGGGGAGCTGTTTTTT.